These 11 T cell receptor beta chains share one sample of origin, sequenced in a study of T cell responses to AZD1222 COVID-19 vaccine. Data came from immunoSEQ multiplex PCR; TCRdb stores just in-frame clones and leaves some out. Among roughly 70,000 clones, under 90% were seen once, and the ten largest hold more than 12%. The sequencing used peripheral blood, collected 28 days after the second AZD1222 dose. The receptors shown here come from an adult who received the AZD1222 COVID-19 vaccine.

V gene TRBV4-3 combines with J gene TRBJ2-5, with unresolved D. This CDR3 comprises 15 residues. Per the germline V gene, CDR1 is LGHNA and CDR2 is YSLEER. Deletions cut 1 base from V and 2 bases from J, with 11 bases between. The CDR3: CASSQGARRQETQYF. In nucleotides, the CDR3 is TGCGCCAGCAGCCAAGGGGCGCGTCGTCAAGAGACCCAGTACTTC.

This chain joins TRBV7-8 and TRBJ1-2; no clear D gene. The germline CDR1 and CDR2 sequences are SGHVS and FQNEAQ. CDR3 length equals 15 residues. V lost 6 bases and J lost 0, with 14 bases in between. The CDR3 nucleotides are TGTGCCAGCAGTTATAGGTGGCAGTCTAACTATGGCTACACCTTC. Its protein is CASSYRWQSNYGYTF.

The chain is built from TRBV10-1 and TRBJ1-1, with D unresolved. The length of the CDR3 is 13 residues. V shed 4 bases and J shed 4 bases, with 10 bases lying between them. Germline CDR1 reads WNHNN; CDR2 reads SYGVQD (reference sequence). CDR3 amino acids: CASSASSGTEAFF. The CDR3 DNA sequence: TGCGCCAGCAGTGCCTCTTCGGGCACTGAAGCTTTCTTT.

The chain employs TRBV12-5 and TRBJ1-3; D is unresolved. The V and J ends lost 7 bases and 4 bases respectively, with 8 bases between them. CDR1 and CDR2 from the germline V gene are LGHNT and FRNRAP. The CDR3 totals 12 residues. The CDR3 DNA follows: TGTGCTAGTGCAAGTAACGGAAACACCATATATTTT. Translating gives CASASNGNTIYF. Looking up the rest from reference TRBV12-5 and TRBJ1-3 gives the full variable domain: DARVTQTPRHKVTEMGQEVTMRCQPILGHNTVFWYRQTMMQGLELLAYFRNRAPLDDSGMPKDRFSAEMPDATLATLKIQPSEPRDSAVYFCASASNGNTIYFGEGSWLTVV.

This chain connects TRBV6-5 to TRBJ1-1; D unclear. Germline assignment: CDR1 MNHEY and CDR2 SVGAGI. This CDR3 has 13 residues. With 6 bases removed from V and 3 bases from J, the gap between germline ends came to 11 bases. CDR3 nucleotide sequence: TGTGCCAGCAGATCGGACGGGTACACTGAAGCTTTCTTT. The encoded protein is CASRSDGYTEAFF.

A few counts support this clone. At one end the junction does not follow the germline gene, possibly because of a read error. The V gene is TRBV7-7, the J gene TRBJ2-1, with 9 bases lining up with TRBD2. Germline V gene sequence: CDR1 SSHAT, CDR2 FNYEAQ (reference sequence). The CDR3 length is 19 residues. The CDR3 region has the DNA TGTGCTAGCAGCTTAGAACCCCCCCTAGCGGGGAGCTCCTACAATGAGCAGTTCTTC. It codes for CASSLEPPLAGSSYNEQFF.

V and J are TRBV3-1 (or the pseudogene TRBV3-2) and TRBJ1-2, with a possible D match to TRBD1 (6 bases). CDR3 length: 18 residues. Germline CDR1 and CDR2: LGHDT and YNNKEL (reference sequence). Trimming shortened V by 1 base and J by 1 base, and 19 bases separated the two germline ends. CDR3 region: CASSQGVRGGRGNYGYTF. The CDR3 DNA is TGTGCCAGCAGCCAAGGCGTGAGAGGGGGTAGAGGTAACTATGGCTACACCTTC.

The chain combines TRBV2 with TRBJ1-6, with 7 bases lining up with TRBD1. Germline V gene data show CDR1 as SNHLY and CDR2 as FYNNEI. V shed 8 bases, J shed 3 bases, and the junction held 4 bases outside the gene matches. The CDR3 length is 14 residues. Here the CDR3 reads CASYTGDYNSPLHF. The CDR3 region has the DNA TGTGCCAGCTACACAGGGGACTATAATTCACCCCTCCACTTT.

The rearrangement joins TRBV6-5 to TRBJ1-2; D gene unclear. V was pared by 2 bases and J by 0 bases, with 10 bases between. This CDR3 is built from 15 residues. The germline gives CDR1 MNHEY, CDR2 SVGAGI. The CDR3 region is CASSYQARTNYGYTF. DNA of the CDR3: TGTGCCAGCAGTTACCAGGCCAGAACTAACTATGGCTACACCTTC.

A word on this clone: Its ends do not fully match the called genes, so a read error is possible. The chain carries TRBV11-1 and TRBJ2-1, with 9 bases identical to TRBD1. This CDR3 contains 12 residues. Germline values: CDR1 SGHAT, CDR2 FQDESV (reference sequence). CDR3 DNA sequence: TGTGCCAGCAGCCCCCTACAGGGGGCTATTCTCTTC. This gives the protein CASSPLQGAILF.

This chain uses TRBV19 with TRBJ1-5, with 7 bases fitting TRBD1. V dropped 3 bases and J dropped 3; count of bases not matched to a gene: 11. The CDR3 extends over 17 amino acids. CDR1 and CDR2 from the germline V gene are LNHDA and SQIVND (reference sequence). DNA for the CDR3: TGTGCCAGTAGTATTCGCCCGGGGACAGCCATCAATCAGCCCCAGCATTTT. Protein product: CASSIRPGTAINQPQHF.